This T cell receptor beta chain was captured in a study of T cells in Graves' hyperthyroidism and ophthalmopathy (dated by TCRdb to 2018 to 2020). For context, the study as a whole: A discovery cohort of roughly 100 patients, approximately 45 with Graves' ophthalmopathy and roughly 59 with stable Graves' hyperthyroidism, was used to find distinguishing TCR V-J signatures. Prospective prediction of ophthalmopathy was tested in an independent validation cohort consisting of fewer than 20 hyperthyroidism patients and over 15 patients who later progressed to ophthalmopathy. For training and testing, the 100 or so patients in the discovery cohort were randomly divided in a 7:3 ratio. Thyroid tissue and blood T-cell repertoires from several Graves' hyperthyroidism patients were also compared in the study. After sampling, hyperthyroidism patients received methimazole starting at 30 mg daily, and ophthalmopathy patients received high-dose intravenous methylprednisolone. TCR Vbeta CDR3 sequencing of 120 to 150 peripheral blood samples (43 ophthalmopathy, roughly 72 hyperthyroidism and some 17 progressor patients) is reported in the paper. Results and caveats for the whole study, not just this receptor: No statistical method was used to set the sample size in advance, and investigators knew the group allocation. During validation, the model predicted progression to ophthalmopathy a median of about 6.3 months ahead of onset, with around 70% sensitivity and roughly 75% specificity. Most expanded thyroid clonotypes (frequency above 0.001) were also detected in blood, a finding suggesting that blood repertoires may reflect thyroid immune responses. A 13 V-J signature model separated ophthalmopathy from stable hyperthyroidism, with around 90% sensitivity and 81.08% specificity in cross-validation and 80%/75% in testing.

Amplification of TCR beta CDR3 regions was carried out from RNA transcripts. The first round of RT-PCR for the TCR CDR3 was performed with the HTBI primer set and the Qiagen OneStep RT-PCR kit. Libraries were constructed in a second round of multiplex PCR, after which size selection and purification were carried out. Sequencing of the libraries was done on an Illumina HiSeq2000 using paired-end 100 bp reads. Turning to the authors' computational methods: Raw data were processed with SOAPnuke, discarding reads with adapters, uncalled bases, mean Phred below 15, or no exact constant-primer or identifier match. High-quality paired reads were merged with COPE v1.2.5, and unique nucleotide sequences were defined as clonotypes. MiTCR v1.1 was used to align clonotypes to the IMGT TRBV, TRBD and TRBJ reference segments. The analysis was restricted to V-J combinations with a frequency above 0.0001, which together covered roughly 99% of the repertoires. The TCS score was defined as F50 (clonal expansion) divided by E x V (chaos), with BLOSUM62-based TCRdist calculated between CDR3 peptides within each V-J. Welch's t-statistics and random forest reduced 514 V-J features to roughly 13, which were used in a naive Bayes classifier (R e1071). The similarity between thyroid and blood repertoires was quantified using the Morisita-Horn index. The public sequencing data were trimmed at Q25 with fastp and processed into clonotypes with MiXCR by TCRdb, which kept only in-frame beta chains. Rows matching on CDR3 protein sequence are summarized as one entry with the most common DNA and genes. Clone size and V and J calls follow TCRdb, not the original study. The sample table contains about 570,000 distinct CDR3 sequences; only one count was recorded for roughly 50% of them. The ten biggest clones cover around 19% of the sample.

CDR1 SGHVS and CDR2 FQNEAQ are derived from the germline V gene. Trimming costs V 6 bases and J 7 bases, and their ends lie 18 bases apart. The CDR3 starts with the cysteine, ends with the phenylalanine, and has 14 residues. The kept DNA is CDR3 alone, 42 bases in frame from the first base. Patients with uncontrolled infections, other autoimmune diseases, pregnancy or lactation were excluded. Diagnoses were established on the basis of clinical symptoms, serum thyroxine and TRAb, thyroid ultrasound, and orbital computed tomography. Total RNA was extracted with Trizol reagent, and quality was checked on an Agilent 2100 Bioanalyzer. On this clonotype itself: There is no known antigen for this receptor. The record has no base qualities; no much larger clone is one base away.

This TCR derives from an adult woman with Graves' disease, either hyperthyroidism or ophthalmopathy (not recorded which). The sequencing sample was made of peripheral blood or thyroid tissue (not recorded which). Rearrangement joined TRBV7-8 to TRBJ1-2; possibly the D gene is TRBD1, per 6 matching bases. This receptor has the CDR3 CASSYGGAAPGYTF. The DNA reads as follows: TGTGCCAGCAGTTACGGGGGGGCAGCTCCTGGCTACACCTTC.